Given below is one T cell receptor beta chain in context. This receptor's antigen is unknown. Base qualities are not at hand, and no much larger clone is one base apart. These data come from a study of PD-1 blockade in classical Hodgkin lymphoma (dated by TCRdb to 2018 to 2021). At the level of the whole study: Nivolumab dosing was 3 mg/kg intravenously every 2 weeks, continuing until either disease progression or unacceptable toxicity. The study used CyTOF and TCR beta sequencing to define a peripheral blood immune signature of response to PD-1 blockade in classical Hodgkin lymphoma. What the research found in general, with its limitations: Baseline diversity similar to that of newly diagnosed patients was observed in trial patients achieving complete response, whereas significantly lower diversity was observed in partial responders and progressors. Lower diversity was observed in patients in whom nivolumab was started less than 1 year after ASCT, and these patients were excluded from later analyses so that confounding by immune reconstitution would be avoided. By C4D1, a significant rise was seen in CD4+ TCR diversity but not in CD8+ TCR diversity (p=0.0027 vs p=0.16), and the rise was most apparent among complete responders (p=0.02). Newly diagnosed patients were reported to have lower baseline TCR diversity than healthy donors, and relapsed/refractory patients were reported to have lower baseline TCR diversity still. Only a single clinical trial cohort was studied, and what caused the repertoire differences, possibly disease activity or prior therapy, remained undefined.

The Qiagen DNeasy kit was used to extract genomic DNA both from unsorted PBMCs and from the negatively selected CD4+ and CD8+ fractions. TCR beta CDR3 regions were subjected to amplification by immunoSEQ multiplex PCR with primers that anneal to V and J segments. A synthetic immune receptor repertoire was used to minimize amplification bias, and any remaining bias was removed computationally after sequencing. The paper's processing steps were these. Custom Python scripts were used to quantify repertoire diversity as the Shannon entropy index. Unsorted, CD4+ and CD8+ repertoires were analyzed separately, except for combined analyses in which CD4+ and CD8+ sequences were merged in silico. Clonal expansion was defined as a frequency increase of at least 2-fold after treatment compared with C1D1, and clones undetected at baseline were assigned a pseudocount of 0.5. Singleton clones were defined as clones with 0 or 1 copy at C1D1, and non-singleton clones were defined as clones with 2 or more copies. Clones expanded in unsorted samples were labelled as CD4+, CD8+ or unknown by matching protein sequences in sorted samples from the same patient. Diversity changes from C1D1 to C4D1 were tested in paired samples using Wilcoxon tests. TCRdb retrieved this table from immuneACCESS and kept in-frame rearrangements only. Not all clones are present; in checked studies, unresolved V genes account for under half, and no reason is known for the remainder. Clonal size and the V and J genes are those of that table, whereas D and trimming came from the DNA. This sample gives about 41,000 clones in total; nearly 70% of them show up just once. Of the sample, under 3% is held by the ten largest clones.

Interpreted using the paper, the time point label stands for: cycle 4 day 1 (C4D1), after 5 to 7 weeks of nivolumab. Every trial patient had relapsed after autologous stem cell transplantation, and cohorts A, B and C differed in prior brentuximab vedotin exposure. A total of over 55 patients with relapsed/refractory classical Hodgkin lymphoma made up the trial cohort, and each patient's best overall response was complete response, partial response or progressive disease. In the multi-cohort phase II CheckMate 205 trial, trial patients received single-agent nivolumab. An independent review committee assessed best overall response by applying the 2007 International Working Group response criteria. Trial PBMCs were collected immediately before nivolumab initiation (C1D1) and during therapy at cycle 2 day 1 and cycle 4 day 1. Peripheral blood was collected in 8 mL Vacutainer Cell Preparation Tubes, from which PBMCs were isolated by centrifugation and then cryopreserved.

The germline V and J ends show losses of 0 bases and 0 bases respectively, and no gene match explains 5 bases of the junction. The germline V gene yields SGHRS for CDR1 and YFSETQ for CDR2. From the cysteine up to the phenylalanine, the CDR3 has a length of 19 residues. The entry retains the CDR3 DNA only, 57 bases that are in frame from base 1. This chain is built from TRBV5-1 and TRBJ2-1; 14 nucleotides in the junction match TRBD2. Source: peripheral blood mononuclear cells (PBMCs), taken before the fourth cycle of nivolumab. The receptor's source is a human donor with classical Hodgkin lymphoma. The nucleotide sequence reads TGCGCCAGCAGCTTGGCGAGACTAGCGGGGGGGAGCTCCTACAATGAGCAGTTCTTC. Its protein reads: CASSLARLAGGSSYNEQFF.